These T cell receptor beta chains were read from a single sample in a study of blood T cell repertoires in COVID-19. This table comes from immunoSEQ multiplex PCR, and its TCRdb copy is limited to in-frame clones, with some not included. In the table there are approximately 230,000 clones, 70% to 90% of which are singletons. The sequencing sample was made of peripheral blood. The receptors originated from a man aged 18 to 29 with active or convalescent COVID-19. Each CDR3 is given with its conserved first and last residue. The D gene is left open where the match is weak. Rows give clone size only sometimes, using once, few, many, or a class for an expanded clone.

DNA,CDR3,D,size,J,V
TGTGCCAGCAGCCAAGATGGGCAGGGAAAGAACACTGAAGCTTTCTTT,CASSQDGQGKNTEAFF,NA,NA,TRBJ1-1,TRBV3-1/TRBV3-2
TGCGCCAGCAGCTTGTCGGCTAGCGGTAACAATGAGCAGTTCTTC,CASSLSASGNNEQFF,TRBD2,NA,TRBJ2-1,TRBV5-1
TGCGCCAGCAGCCTAGGGGCAGGGGGTACCGAAGGGGAGTATGGCTACACCTTC,CASSLGAGGTEGEYGYTF,TRBD1,NA,TRBJ1-2,TRBV4-3
TGTGCCAGCAGCCAAGATCCCCTCGCTAGCGGGGGGGCATTAGTCACCGGGGAGCTGTTTTTT,CASSQDPLASGGALVTGELFF,TRBD2,NA,TRBJ2-2,TRBV3-1/TRBV3-2
TGTGCCAGCAGCTTAGGAGACAGGGGCACTAATGAAAAACTGTTTTTT,CASSLGDRGTNEKLFF,TRBD1,NA,TRBJ1-4,TRBV7-9
TGTGCCAGCAGTCCTACCCTAGCGGGAGGCACCCAAGATGAGCAGTTCTTC,CASSPTLAGGTQDEQFF,TRBD2,NA,TRBJ2-1,TRBV6-6
TGCGCCAGCAGCGAAACAGTGAACACTGAAGCTTTCTTT,CASSETVNTEAFF,NA,few,TRBJ1-1,TRBV5-1
TGTGCCAGTAGTATCAGTGGACAGGGGCTAGGCGAGCAGTACTTC,CASSISGQGLGEQYF,TRBD1,NA,TRBJ2-7,TRBV19
TGTGCCAGCAGTCGACCCCATCGGGGGGAGGATGGCTACACCTTC,CASSRPHRGEDGYTF,NA,NA,TRBJ1-2,TRBV28
TGTGCCAGCAGCTTGGGGGCTTATAGCAATCAGCCCCAGCATTTT,CASSLGAYSNQPQHF,NA,NA,TRBJ1-5,TRBV11-2
TGTGCCAGCAGGACTGCGGGACAGGGGGTAGGCTACACCTTC,CASRTAGQGVGYTF,TRBD1,NA,TRBJ1-2,TRBV28
TGTGCCAGCAGCCCTGATTCCGGGACTAGCTCGGTGGAGCAGTACTTC,CASSPDSGTSSVEQYF,TRBD2,NA,TRBJ2-7,TRBV27
TGTGCCAGCTCCCCCGCGGGGGAGGGCCCCGAGCAGTACTTC,CASSPAGEGPEQYF,TRBD2,many,TRBJ2-7,TRBV5-4
TGTGCCAGCGGCCCGGTACCGGGGGGTCGAGAGACCCAGTACTTC,CASGPVPGGRETQYF,TRBD2,NA,TRBJ2-5,TRBV6-5
TGTGCCAGCAGCTTACTAGCGACAACTAGCACAGATACGCAGTATTTT,CASSLLATTSTDTQYF,NA,NA,TRBJ2-3,TRBV7-9
TGTGCCAGCACCATCGGGGAGGGAGACACAGATACGCAGTATTTT,CASTIGEGDTDTQYF,TRBD2,NA,TRBJ2-3,TRBV6-6